These T cell receptor beta chains were read from a single sample in a study of immune cell composition in non-small cell lung cancer. The assay was immunoSEQ multiplex PCR, and TCRdb's table has in-frame clones only and misses some. Of some 2,000 clones in the sample, approximately 72% were seen once. The sequenced sample was non-adjacent lung tissue. The receptors were gathered from a human donor with non-small cell lung cancer. Each CDR3 is given with its conserved first and last residue. A D gene is named only where the DNA matches it firmly. Where a row states a size, it is once, few, many or the class of an expanded clone; other rows omit it.

>-|TRBD1|TRBJ2-5|TRBV5-5
CASSSDGQGQETQYF
TGTGCCAGCAGCTCCGACGGACAGGGCCAAGAGACCCAGTACTTC
>-|-|TRBJ1-1|TRBV4-2
CASSQITGMQGTEAFF
TGTGCCAGCAGCCAAATTACAGGGATGCAGGGCACTGAAGCTTTCTTT
>-|-|TRBJ2-7|TRBV19
CASSITVSYEQYF
TGTGCCAGTAGTATAACAGTTTCCTACGAGCAGTACTTC
>-|TRBD1|TRBJ1-2|TRBV7-9
CASSPPGQVSSNTF
TGTGCCAGCAGCCCTCCGGGACAGGTCTCATCCAACACCTTC
>-|TRBD2|TRBJ2-1|TRBV27
CASSPYPGRGGRYEQFF
TGTGCCAGCAGTCCTTATCCCGGGCGGGGGGGCCGTTATGAGCAGTTCTTC
>once|-|TRBJ2-3|TRBV9
CASSVVGGTDTQYF
TGTGCCAGCAGCGTAGTAGGGGGCACAGATACGCAGTATTTT
>-|-|TRBJ1-5|TRBV6-6
CASSSLGSGQPQHF
TGTGCCAGCAGTTCTTTAGGGTCGGGACAGCCCCAGCATTTT
>-|-|TRBJ2-1|TRBV7-2
CASSLRASAYNEQFF
TGTGCCAGCAGCTTACGGGCTAGCGCCTACAATGAGCAGTTCTTC
>few|TRBD1|TRBJ1-4|TRBV25-1
CASSDTGAFNEKLFF
TGTGCCAGCAGTGATACAGGGGCCTTTAATGAAAAACTGTTTTTT
>-|-|TRBJ2-7|TRBV7-2
CASTAAAPYEQYF
TGTGCCAGCACCGCTGCGGCTCCCTACGAGCAGTACTTC
>-|-|TRBJ2-3|TRBV6-1
CASSEGGYTDTQYF
TGTGCCAGCAGTGAAGGAGGGTACACAGATACGCAGTATTTT
>large|-|TRBJ1-4|TRBV5-1
CASSALPGGNEKLFF
TGCGCCAGCAGCGCTTTGCCGGGAGGGAATGAAAAACTGTTTTTT
>-|-|TRBJ2-2|TRBV13
CASSSAPRTGELFF
TGTGCCAGCAGCTCGGCCCCGAGGACCGGGGAGCTGTTTTTT
>-|-|TRBJ2-5|TRBV29-1
CSVDAETQYF
TGCAGCGTTGACGCGGAGACCCAGTACTTC
>-|-|TRBJ2-3|TRBV29-1
CSVADLTQYF
TGCAGCGTAGCGGACCTTACGCAGTATTTT
>-|-|TRBJ1-2|TRBV4-3
CASSQGRSENYGYTF
TGCGCCAGCAGCCAAGGACGATCGGAGAACTATGGCTACACCTTC
>-|-|TRBJ1-1|TRBV29-1
CSGKGQMNTEAFF
TGCAGCGGAAAAGGACAGATGAACACTGAAGCTTTCTTT
>-|-|TRBJ1-6|TRBV15
CATSSRVSGSPLHF
TGTGCCACCAGCTCTCGGGTATCGGGTTCACCCCTCCACTTT
>-|-|TRBJ1-4|TRBV4-3
CASSQGNGHNGEKLFF
TGCGCCAGCAGCCAAGGAAACGGACACAATGGTGAAAAACTGTTTTTT
>few|-|TRBJ2-4|TRBV19
CASSISAAKNIQYF
TGTGCCAGTAGTATTAGTGCAGCCAAAAACATTCAGTACTTC
>-|-|TRBJ1-1|TRBV7-9
CASSFTDSTEAFF
TGTGCCAGCAGCTTCACAGACAGTACTGAAGCTTTCTTT
>-|-|TRBJ2-7|TRBV7-8
CASSSDMVGGGYEQYF
TGTGCCAGCAGCTCCGATATGGTGGGAGGGGGATACGAGCAGTACTTC
>-|TRBD1|TRBJ2-6|TRBV5-1
CASSPGQEAGANVLTF
TGCGCCAGCAGCCCCGGACAGGAAGCTGGGGCCAACGTCCTGACTTTC
>once|TRBD2|TRBJ2-5|TRBV13
CASSLGGRAGETQYF
TGTGCCAGCAGCTTGGGAGGGAGGGCCGGGGAGACCCAGTACTTC
>-|TRBD1|TRBJ1-2|TRBV6-1
CASTWDRGGYTF
TGTGCCAGCACCTGGGACAGGGGTGGCTACACCTTC
>few|TRBD1|TRBJ2-5|TRBV18
CASSPEGGVETQYF
TGTGCCAGCTCACCGGAAGGGGGCGTAGAGACCCAGTACTTC
>-|TRBD2|TRBJ2-2|TRBV5-8
CASSPSGTTIYGELFF
TGTGCCAGCAGCCCCTCCGGGACTACCATTTATGGGGAGCTGTTTTTT
>-|-|TRBJ1-1|TRBV13
CASSLGGVTEAFF
TGTGCCAGCAGCTTAGGCGGGGTTACTGAAGCTTTCTTT
>few|-|TRBJ2-1|TRBV7-3
CASSWGGSSYNEQFF
TGTGCCAGCAGCTGGGGCGGTAGCTCCTACAATGAGCAGTTCTTC
>-|-|TRBJ1-2|TRBV5-1
CASRPESYGYTF
TGCGCCAGCAGACCCGAGAGCTATGGCTACACCTTC
>-|-|TRBJ1-1|TRBV15
CATSRARALGAEAFF
TGTGCCACCAGCAGAGCTAGGGCCCTTGGGGCGGAAGCTTTCTTT
>-|-|TRBJ1-2|TRBV5-1
CASSLDEGANYGYTF
TGCGCCAGCAGCCTGGATGAGGGTGCTAACTATGGCTACACCTTC
>-|TRBD2|TRBJ2-1|TRBV19
CASRTASGIGNIGNNEQFF
TGTGCCAGTAGGACGGCTAGCGGGATAGGGAATATAGGGAACAATGAGCAGTTCTTC
>-|-|TRBJ2-1|TRBV7-3
CASSLTLDYYNEQFF
TGTGCCAGCAGCTTAACCCTGGACTACTACAATGAGCAGTTCTTC
>once|-|TRBJ2-7|TRBV5-6
CASSSPTSPGSPYEQYF
TGTGCCAGCAGCTCACCCACATCACCCGGGTCCCCCTACGAGCAGTACTTC
>-|TRBD2|TRBJ2-1|TRBV5-1
CASSLGTSGGWNEQFF
TGCGCCAGCAGCTTGGGGACTAGCGGGGGGTGGAATGAGCAGTTCTTC
>-|TRBD1|TRBJ1-4|TRBV2
CASSANSQGAGEKLFF
TGTGCCAGCAGTGCAAATTCGCAGGGGGCGGGTGAAAAACTGTTTTTT
>-|-|TRBJ1-3|TRBV5-1
CASSFTGGNTIYF
TGCGCCAGCAGCTTTACAGGGGGAAACACCATATATTTT
>-|-|TRBJ1-2|TRBV7-9
CASSFPSGGYTF
TGTGCCAGCAGCTTCCCATCGGGAGGCTACACCTTC
>-|TRBD2|TRBJ2-5|TRBV5-5
CASSSPSGGQETQYF
TGTGCCAGCAGCTCCCCTAGCGGGGGACAAGAGACCCAGTACTTC
>large|TRBD2|TRBJ2-7|TRBV7-9
CASSLDWTSFSEQYF
TGTGCCAGCAGCTTAGACTGGACTAGTTTCTCCGAGCAGTACTTC
>few|-|TRBJ1-1|TRBV20-1
CSGTPNTEAFF
TGCAGCGGGACTCCGAACACTGAAGCTTTCTTT
>-|-|TRBJ1-1|TRBV11-2
CASSIQGVNTEAFF
TGTGCCAGCAGCATACAGGGCGTGAACACTGAAGCTTTCTTT